A selection of T cell receptor beta chains follows, all from one sample in a study of blood T cell repertoires in COVID-19. Generated by immunoSEQ multiplex PCR, the TCRdb table keeps only in-frame clones and is missing some. The sample holds about 160,000 clones, about 83% seen once. What was sequenced was peripheral blood. Receptors originate from a man between 65 and 79 years old who had recovered from COVID-19. CDR3s include the opening cysteine and the closing phenylalanine or tryptophan. The D gene is left open where the match is weak. Where a row states a size, it is once, few, many or the class of an expanded clone; other rows omit it.

DNA	CDR3	V	D	size	J
TGTGCCAGCAGCGATGTGACTAGCGGGAGCAATGAGCAGTTCTTC	CASSDVTSGSNEQFF	TRBV11-3	TRBD2	NA	TRBJ2-1
TGTGCCAGCAGCCTGGGACTAGCGGGACAAGAGACCCAGTACTTC	CASSLGLAGQETQYF	TRBV5-4	TRBD2	NA	TRBJ2-5
TGCGCCAGCAGTGAGCCGTCTAGCGGGAGAGATACGCAGTATTTT	CASSEPSSGRDTQYF	TRBV10-1	TRBD2	NA	TRBJ2-3
TGTGCCAGCTCACCACAGTCCTTCGGACAGGGGACCTCCTACGAGCAGTACTTC	CASSPQSFGQGTSYEQYF	TRBV18	TRBD1	NA	TRBJ2-7
TGTGCCAGCAGCCGCTGGGGTCGCGTCGGTACGCCCGGGGAACTGTTTTTT	CASSRWGRVGTPGELFF	TRBV7-9	NA	once	TRBJ1-4
TGTGCCACCAGTGACCCCACCACTAGTCTTAATGAGCAGTTCTTC	CATSDPTTSLNEQFF	TRBV24-1	NA	NA	TRBJ2-1
TGTGCCAGCAGTTTTGGCAGGGCGCACGAGCAGTACTTC	CASSFGRAHEQYF	TRBV12-3/TRBV12-4	NA	NA	TRBJ2-7
TGTGCCAGCAGCTTAGAACAGGGGTCGGCCTACGAGCAGTACTTC	CASSLEQGSAYEQYF	TRBV11-2	TRBD1	NA	TRBJ2-7
TGCGCCAGCAGCAGGGCAGGGGGCCCAGAGACCCAGTACTTC	CASSRAGGPETQYF	TRBV5-1	TRBD1	NA	TRBJ2-5
TGTGCCAGCTCCAAACGACAGGAGAACACTGAAGCTTTCTTT	CASSKRQENTEAFF	TRBV18	NA	NA	TRBJ1-1
TGTGCCAGCAGCGTTAGTCCGTCCCCCCCCCACAATGAGCAGTTCTTC	CASSVSPSPPHNEQFF	TRBV9	NA	once	TRBJ2-1
TGTGCCAGCAGCGGTACGGAGTCGGGTCAGCCCCAGCATTTT	CASSGTESGQPQHF	TRBV2	NA	few	TRBJ1-5
TGTGCCAGCAGTCCCCTAAGGGGGACAGGGATGGAGACCCAGTACTTC	CASSPLRGTGMETQYF	TRBV27	TRBD1	NA	TRBJ2-5
TGTGCCAGCAGCCCAGCCGGGACAAGGCCCTACAATGAGCAGTTCTTC	CASSPAGTRPYNEQFF	TRBV27	NA	NA	TRBJ2-1
TGTGCCAGCAGGGGACTAGCGGGATTGGGCGGGGAGCTGTTTTTT	CASRGLAGLGGELFF	TRBV2	TRBD2	NA	TRBJ2-2
TGTGCCATCAGTGAAGTAACGGGTGGCACTGAAGCTTTCTTT	CAISEVTGGTEAFF	TRBV10-3	NA	NA	TRBJ1-1
TGTGCCAGCACCAGAAACAGGGGCGAAGAAAAACTGTTTTTT	CASTRNRGEEKLFF	TRBV6-5	TRBD1	NA	TRBJ1-4
TGTGCCAGCAGTACCCCTCCCGGGGTGGGCGAGCAGTACTTC	CASSTPPGVGEQYF	TRBV2	NA	NA	TRBJ2-7
TGTGCCAGCAGCGACGGGGACAGATCGAACACTGAAGCTTTCTTT	CASSDGDRSNTEAFF	TRBV5-4	TRBD1	NA	TRBJ1-1
TGTGCCAGCAGCCCTCGGACTAGCGGCAACTACGAGCAGTACTTC	CASSPRTSGNYEQYF	TRBV7-8	TRBD2	NA	TRBJ2-7
TGTGCCAGCAGCTTAGTCGGGGTGAACACCGGGGAGCTGTTTTTT	CASSLVGVNTGELFF	TRBV7-2	NA	NA	TRBJ2-2
TGTGCCAGCAGTGAACCGCAGGGGCGGAATGAGCAGTTCTTC	CASSEPQGRNEQFF	TRBV2	NA	NA	TRBJ2-1
TGTGCCAGCAGCGCAAGCGGGACTAGCACAGATACGCAGTATTTT	CASSASGTSTDTQYF	TRBV7-2	TRBD2	once	TRBJ2-3
TGTGCCAGCAGCCGCAGCGGGAGTCAGTACGAGCAGTACTTC	CASSRSGSQYEQYF	TRBV7-9	TRBD2	NA	TRBJ2-7
TGTGCCAGCACCCAGGGGTATGAGCAGTTCTTC	CASTQGYEQFF	TRBV6-5	NA	once	TRBJ2-1
TGCGCCAGCAGTACGGGACACTGCAATCAGCCCCAGCATTTT	CASSTGHCNQPQHF	TRBV10-1	NA	once	TRBJ1-5
TGTGCCAGTAGTAGAGCGGGGACCTACGAGCAGTACTTC	CASSRAGTYEQYF	TRBV19	TRBD2	once	TRBJ2-7
TGTGCCAGCAGCTTTCTAGCGGGTCCCTCCTACGAGCAGTACTTC	CASSFLAGPSYEQYF	TRBV5-5	TRBD2	NA	TRBJ2-7
TGTGCCAGCAGCTTGTCCGGGACAGGGAACTATGGCTACACCTTC	CASSLSGTGNYGYTF	TRBV5-8	TRBD1	NA	TRBJ1-2
TGCAGCGTTGAAATTGGGGCAGTCGAGTTCTTC	CSVEIGAVEFF	TRBV29-1	NA	NA	TRBJ2-1
TGTGCCATCAGTGGGGGGGGCCCTAATGAAAAACTGTTTTTT	CAISGGGPNEKLFF	TRBV10-3	NA	NA	TRBJ1-4
TGTGCCATCAGTGAGTCGGGGACTACCTACAATGAGCAGTTCTTC	CAISESGTTYNEQFF	TRBV10-3	TRBD2	NA	TRBJ2-1
TGTGCCAGTAGCCCCGGTGCAGGGGGCAATCAGCCCCAGCATTTT	CASSPGAGGNQPQHF	TRBV19	NA	few	TRBJ1-5
TGTGCCAGCAGCCCCCGGGTAGCGGGAGAGACCCAGTACTTC	CASSPRVAGETQYF	TRBV9	TRBD2	NA	TRBJ2-5
TGTGCCAGTACGCCAATACCGACAGGGAGCGAGCAGTACTTC	CASTPIPTGSEQYF	TRBV27	TRBD1	NA	TRBJ2-7
TGTGCCAGTAGTATCCCTGGGGGGGTAACAGAGCAGTTCTTC	CASSIPGGVTEQFF	TRBV19	TRBD2	once	TRBJ2-1
TGTGCCAGCAGCTTGGACGGTGATTCACCCCTCCACTTT	CASSLDGDSPLHF	TRBV5-4	NA	NA	TRBJ1-6
TGTGCCAGTAGTATTGTTCCGGGTACAAACTCCTACAATGAGCAGTTCTTC	CASSIVPGTNSYNEQFF	TRBV19	NA	NA	TRBJ2-1
TGTGCCAGCAGCCAAAATCAGCCCCAGCATTTT	CASSQNQPQHF	TRBV28	NA	NA	TRBJ1-5
TGTGCCACCAGTGATAAAACAAGACAGGGGGCGGGCGGGGAGCTGTTTTTT	CATSDKTRQGAGGELFF	TRBV24-1	TRBD1	NA	TRBJ2-2
TGTGCCAGCAGCCACGGACAGGGGATGAGCGAGCAGTACTTC	CASSHGQGMSEQYF	TRBV11-2	TRBD1	once	TRBJ2-7
TGTGCCAGCAGCTCCACCGGGACTAGCGGAAGCTACAATGAGCAGTTCTTC	CASSSTGTSGSYNEQFF	TRBV7-9	TRBD2	once	TRBJ2-1
TGTGCCAGCTCACCGAGAGCTAGCGGACCATCCTACAATGAGCAGTTCTTC	CASSPRASGPSYNEQFF	TRBV18	TRBD2	NA	TRBJ2-1
TGTGCCAGCTCAGCGCCAGGGTTTCCAGATACGCAGTATTTT	CASSAPGFPDTQYF	TRBV9	NA	NA	TRBJ2-3
TGTGCCAGCTCCACGCCCCCTAGCGGATCCTCCTACGAGCAGTACTTC	CASSTPPSGSSYEQYF	TRBV18	TRBD2	NA	TRBJ2-7
TGCGCCAGCAGCTTGACCCCGACAGGGGGTGGAAACACCATATATTTT	CASSLTPTGGGNTIYF	TRBV5-1	TRBD1	few	TRBJ1-3
TGTGCCAGCAGTTACCTGTCGGGGGATGGCTACACCTTC	CASSYLSGDGYTF	TRBV6-2/TRBV6-3	NA	NA	TRBJ1-2
TGTGCCAGCCAGAGGACAAGTAATGAAAAACTGTTTTTT	CASQRTSNEKLFF	TRBV6-5	NA	NA	TRBJ1-4
TGTGCCAGCAGTTTATGGCAGTCGGGGGGTCACGAGCAGTACTTC	CASSLWQSGGHEQYF	TRBV28	TRBD2	NA	TRBJ2-7
TGTGCCAGCAGCCCTTGGACAGGGGGCTTCTACACAGATACGCAGTATTTT	CASSPWTGGFYTDTQYF	TRBV5-8	TRBD1	NA	TRBJ2-3
TGTGCCAGCAGTTTGGGCCGGACCTACGAGCAGTACTTC	CASSLGRTYEQYF	TRBV28	NA	NA	TRBJ2-7
TGTGCCAGCAGCCAGGGACAGGCCTACGAGCAGTACTTC	CASSQGQAYEQYF	TRBV3-1/TRBV3-2	TRBD1	NA	TRBJ2-7
TGTGCCAGCAGCCGAGCAGCGGGAGGCGTCACAGATACGCAGTATTTT	CASSRAAGGVTDTQYF	TRBV5-4	TRBD2	NA	TRBJ2-3
TGCGCCAGCAGTGAAGTAGCGGGAGAAGGAAATGAGCAGTTCTTC	CASSEVAGEGNEQFF	TRBV10-1	TRBD2	NA	TRBJ2-1
TGTGCCAGCACCAAGGACAGGGGGCTTAGCAATCAGCCCCAGCATTTT	CASTKDRGLSNQPQHF	TRBV28	TRBD1	NA	TRBJ1-5